The rows below give T cell receptor beta chains drawn from one sample of a study of T cells in Graves' hyperthyroidism and ophthalmopathy. TCRdb fed the multiplex PCR reads into MiXCR, producing one record per CDR3 protein. The sample records about 700,000 distinct CDR3 sequences, just under 45% being singletons. Sequenced sample: peripheral blood or thyroid tissue (not recorded which). The receptors here all came from an adult man with Graves' disease, either hyperthyroidism or ophthalmopathy (not recorded which). CDR3s include the opening cysteine and the closing phenylalanine or tryptophan. A D gene is named only where the DNA matches it firmly. Rows give clone size only sometimes, using once, few, many, or a class for an expanded clone.

d_call	clone_size	v_call	j_call	cdr3_aa	cdr3_nt
NA	NA	TRBV29-1	TRBJ2-7	CSARPAGHYEQYF	TGCAGCGCCCGACCAGCGGGACACTACGAGCAGTACTTC
NA	few	TRBV7-2	TRBJ2-7	CASSLQPEYEQYF	TGTGCCAGCAGCTTACAGCCCGAATACGAGCAGTACTTC
NA	NA	TRBV10-3	TRBJ1-6	CAIRGRENSPLHF	TGTGCCATCAGGGGCAGGGAAAATTCACCCCTCCACTTT
TRBD2	NA	TRBV7-2	TRBJ2-7	CASSSLSGRAGEQYF	TGTGCCAGCAGCTCGTTGAGCGGGAGGGCCGGCGAGCAGTACTTC
NA	many	TRBV10-3	TRBJ2-7	CAISESTAYYEQYF	TGTGCCATCAGTGAGTCGACGGCCTACTACGAGCAGTACTTC
NA	NA	TRBV6-1	TRBJ1-2	CASSYDLGIDGYTF	TGTGCCAGCAGTTACGATTTAGGAATTGATGGCTACACCTTC
NA	many	TRBV7-6	TRBJ1-2	CASSFSVNYGYTF	TGTGCCAGCAGCTTCAGCGTCAACTATGGCTACACCTTC
TRBD1	few	TRBV7-2	TRBJ2-7	CASSPGAGGTYEQYF	TGTGCCAGCAGTCCCGGGGCAGGGGGTACCTACGAGCAGTACTTC
NA	once	TRBV29-1	TRBJ2-5	CSVVGVGETQYF	TGCAGCGTCGTGGGGGTCGGGGAGACCCAGTACTTC
NA	NA	TRBV12-3/TRBV12-4	TRBJ2-7	CASSLGRASSYEQYF	TGTGCCAGCAGTTTGGGCAGGGCTAGCTCCTACGAGCAGTACTTC
NA	NA	TRBV20-1	TRBJ1-2	CSTRDEPQGPNYGYTF	TGCAGTACTAGAGATGAACCACAGGGCCCTAACTATGGCTACACCTTC
TRBD1	many	TRBV19	TRBJ1-1	CASTQGQEAFF	TGTGCCAGTACCCAGGGACAGGAAGCTTTCTTT
TRBD2	few	TRBV9	TRBJ2-5	CASSGTSGRYAPETQYF	TGTGCCAGCAGCGGGACTAGCGGGAGATACGCGCCAGAGACCCAGTACTTC
NA	once	TRBV25-1	TRBJ2-7	CASSAYDPTTYEQYF	TGTGCCAGCAGTGCTTACGATCCAACGACCTACGAGCAGTACTTC
NA	many	TRBV7-9	TRBJ1-5	CASSLGGLQPQHF	TGTGCCAGCAGCTTGGGTGGGTTGCAGCCCCAGCATTTT
NA	NA	TRBV7-2	TRBJ2-7	CASSPNPGYRGEQYF	TGTGCCAGCAGCCCGAACCCGGGCTATAGGGGCGAGCAGTACTTC
TRBD1	NA	TRBV7-9	TRBJ1-4	CASSPAGQGPEKLFF	TGTGCCAGCAGCCCGGCGGGACAGGGGCCTGAAAAACTGTTTTTT
NA	once	TRBV2	TRBJ1-2	CASSLGRQGTYGYTF	TGTGCCAGCAGCTTAGGGCGGCAGGGAACCTATGGCTACACCTTC
NA	NA	TRBV19	TRBJ2-5	CASSGKETQYF	TGTGCCAGTAGCGGAAAAGAGACCCAGTACTTC
NA	few	TRBV20-1	TRBJ1-2	CSAREAGNYGYTF	TGCAGTGCTAGAGAGGCCGGTAACTATGGCTACACCTTC
TRBD1	NA	TRBV5-1	TRBJ1-4	CASSLQGVAVKEKLFF	TGCGCCAGCAGCTTACAGGGGGTTGCCGTTAAAGAAAAACTGTTTTTT
TRBD1	NA	TRBV2	TRBJ1-2	CASSSHQRRDRNYGYTF	TGTGCCAGCAGCAGCCATCAACGCCGGGACAGAAACTATGGCTACACCTTC
TRBD2	few	TRBV20-1	TRBJ2-7	CSARERTGLAYEQYF	TGCAGTGCTAGAGAAAGAACGGGACTAGCTTACGAGCAGTACTTC
NA	NA	TRBV25-1	TRBJ1-1	CASSDRDLDGEAFF	TGTGCCAGCAGTGACCGCGACCTGGATGGTGAAGCTTTCTTT
NA	NA	TRBV20-1	TRBJ2-7	CSVSSGSYEQYF	TGCAGTGTTAGTTCAGGCTCCTACGAGCAGTACTTC
NA	once	TRBV7-8	TRBJ1-6	CASNWGHSPLHF	TGTGCCAGCAATTGGGGGCATTCACCCCTCCACTTT
NA	few	TRBV6-6	TRBJ2-2	CASSYSPANTGELFF	TGTGCCAGCAGTTACTCCCCAGCGAACACCGGGGAGCTGTTTTTT
TRBD1	few	TRBV7-9	TRBJ1-2	CASSFTPQTGGSYGYTF	TGTGCCAGCAGCTTTACCCCCCAGACAGGGGGATCCTATGGCTACACCTTC
NA	NA	TRBV19	TRBJ1-4	CASSMVVRSPRSEKLFF	TGTGCCAGTAGTATGGTCGTCCGCTCCCCTCGGAGTGAAAAACTGTTTTTT
NA	NA	TRBV7-9	TRBJ2-7	CASSPRAGNRPYEQYF	TGTGCCAGCAGCCCACGCGCGGGGAATCGACCGTACGAGCAGTACTTC
TRBD1	NA	TRBV7-3	TRBJ1-6	CTEQGLRNSPLHF	TGTACCGAACAGGGGCTGAGAAATTCACCCCTCCACTTT
NA	NA	TRBV15	TRBJ1-1	CATSRDRGTYTEAFF	TGTGCCACCAGCAGAGATCGGGGGACGTACACTGAAGCTTTCTTT
NA	NA	TRBV2	TRBJ1-1	CASEYRAGYRAEAFF	TGTGCCAGCGAGTACAGGGCGGGGTATCGGGCTGAAGCTTTCTTT
NA	many	TRBV24-1	TRBJ1-2	CATSDSGHTYGYTF	TGTGCCACCAGTGACTCGGGCCACACCTATGGCTACACCTTC
NA	NA	TRBV6-1	TRBJ2-7	CASSRAVHEQYF	TGTGCCAGCAGCCGGGCAGTCCACGAGCAGTACTTC